This TCR beta chain was sequenced during a study of T cell responses to AZD1222 COVID-19 vaccine. General study points: Most donors were white British, females outnumbered males, and clonal diversity was possibly underestimated. Spike was spanned by vaccine-associated CD4 TCRs, with dominance at 160-218 and 743-854. Without day 14 samples, only post-peak T cell repertoires were studied.

Trimming cost V 4 bases and J 6 bases; bases outside gene matches: 8. In germline, CDR1 is LGHNA, CDR2 YNFKEQ. This CDR3 is 15 amino acids long. Clones were sequenced by immunoSEQ multiplex PCR, and TCRdb holds only the in-frame ones, with some missing. This sample yields about 85,000 clones, of which 86% are seen a single time; approximately 7.9% belongs to the top ten. Remarks on this clone: The antigen remains undetermined.

This clonotype was obtained from an adult in good health. Source: peripheral blood, taken on day 0 of AZD1222 vaccination. The chain is built from TRBV4-2 and TRBJ2-1; TRBD2 aligns across 8 bases. The CDR3 nucleotides are TGTGCCAGCAGCCTGACGATGGGACTAGGCAATGAGCAGTTCTTC. Its protein product is CASSLTMGLGNEQFF.